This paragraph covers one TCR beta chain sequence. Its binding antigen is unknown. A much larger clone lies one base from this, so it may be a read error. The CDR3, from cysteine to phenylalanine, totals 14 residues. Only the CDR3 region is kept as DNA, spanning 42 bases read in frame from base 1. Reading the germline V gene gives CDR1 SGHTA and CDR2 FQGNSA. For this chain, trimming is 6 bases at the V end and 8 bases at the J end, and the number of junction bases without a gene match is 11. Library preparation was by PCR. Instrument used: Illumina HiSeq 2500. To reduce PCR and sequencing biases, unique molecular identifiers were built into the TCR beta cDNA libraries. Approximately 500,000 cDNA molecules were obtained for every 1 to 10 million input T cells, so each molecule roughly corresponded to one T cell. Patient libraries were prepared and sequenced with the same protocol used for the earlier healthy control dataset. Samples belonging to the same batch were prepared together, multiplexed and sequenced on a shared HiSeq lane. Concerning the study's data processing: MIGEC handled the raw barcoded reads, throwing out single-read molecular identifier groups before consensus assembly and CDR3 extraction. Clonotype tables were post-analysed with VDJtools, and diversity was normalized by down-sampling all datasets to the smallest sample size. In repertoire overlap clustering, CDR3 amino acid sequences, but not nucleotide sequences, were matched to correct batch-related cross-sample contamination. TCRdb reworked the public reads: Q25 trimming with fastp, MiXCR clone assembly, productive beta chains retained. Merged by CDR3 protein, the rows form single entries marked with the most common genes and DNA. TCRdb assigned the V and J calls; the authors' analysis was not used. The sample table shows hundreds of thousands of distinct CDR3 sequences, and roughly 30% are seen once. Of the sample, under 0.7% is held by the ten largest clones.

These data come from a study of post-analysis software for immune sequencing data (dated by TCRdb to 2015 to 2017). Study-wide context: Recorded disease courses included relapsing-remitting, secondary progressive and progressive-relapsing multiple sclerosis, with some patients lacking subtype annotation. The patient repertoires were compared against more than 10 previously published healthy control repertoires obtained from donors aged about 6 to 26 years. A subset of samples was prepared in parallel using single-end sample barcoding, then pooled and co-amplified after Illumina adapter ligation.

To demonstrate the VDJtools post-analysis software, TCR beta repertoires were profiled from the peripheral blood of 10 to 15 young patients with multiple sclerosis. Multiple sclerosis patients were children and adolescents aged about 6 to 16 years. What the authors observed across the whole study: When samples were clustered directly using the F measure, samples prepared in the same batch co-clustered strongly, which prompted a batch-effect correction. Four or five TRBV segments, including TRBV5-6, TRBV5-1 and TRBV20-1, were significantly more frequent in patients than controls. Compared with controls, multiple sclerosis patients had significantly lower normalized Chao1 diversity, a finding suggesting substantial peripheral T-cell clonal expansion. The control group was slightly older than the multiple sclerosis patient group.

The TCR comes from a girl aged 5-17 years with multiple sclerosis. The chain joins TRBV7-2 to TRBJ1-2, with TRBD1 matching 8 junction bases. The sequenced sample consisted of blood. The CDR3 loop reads CASSEWDRSGGYTF. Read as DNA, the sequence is TGTGCCAGCAGTGAGTGGGACAGGTCGGGAGGCTACACCTTC. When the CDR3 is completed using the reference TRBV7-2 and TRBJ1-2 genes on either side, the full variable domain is GAGVSQSPSNKVTEKGKDVELRCDPISGHTALYWYRQSLGQGLEFLIYFQGNSAPDKSGLPSDRFSAERTGGSVSTLTIQRTQQEDSAVYLCASSEWDRSGGYTFGSGTRLTVV.